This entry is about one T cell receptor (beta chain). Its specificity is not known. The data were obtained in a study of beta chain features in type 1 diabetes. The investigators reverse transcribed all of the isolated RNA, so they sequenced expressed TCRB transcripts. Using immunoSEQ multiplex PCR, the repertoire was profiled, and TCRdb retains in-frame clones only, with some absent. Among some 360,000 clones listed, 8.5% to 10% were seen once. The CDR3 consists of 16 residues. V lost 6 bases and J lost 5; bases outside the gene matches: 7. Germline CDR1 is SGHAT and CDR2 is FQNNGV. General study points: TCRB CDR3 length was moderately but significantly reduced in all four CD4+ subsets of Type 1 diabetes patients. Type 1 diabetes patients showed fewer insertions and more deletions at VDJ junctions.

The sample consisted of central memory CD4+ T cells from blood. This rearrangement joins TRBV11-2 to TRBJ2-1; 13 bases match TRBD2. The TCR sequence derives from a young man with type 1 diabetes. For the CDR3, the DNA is TGTGCCAGCAGGACTACTAGCGGGAGGGCCGACAATGAGCAGTTCTTC. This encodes CASRTTSGRADNEQFF.